Shown below are 31 T cell receptor beta chains from a single sample sequenced in a study of identical twins. One entry per CDR3 protein, called by TCRdb with MiXCR from the 5' RACE reads. The sample has around 1.7 million distinct CDR3 sequences; 25% to 35% are singletons. The specimen sequenced was cord blood. These receptors originate from a newborn girl in good health.

In its sample, this clonotype was seen once. This sequence joins TRBV5-1 and TRBJ2-2; TRBD2 matches 11 bases. With 2 bases clipped from V and 1 base from J, the junction kept 10 bases outside the gene matches. Germline CDR1 SGHRS, CDR2 YFSETQ. The CDR3 runs 19 residues. The CDR3 DNA sequence: TGCGCCAGCAGCTTATCGCGGCCTAGCGGGAGGATGAACACCGGGGAGCTGTTTTTT. Protein sequence: CASSLSRPSGRMNTGELFF. The whole variable domain, filled in from reference TRBV5-1 and TRBJ2-2, reads KAGVTQTPRYLIKTRGQQVTLSCSPISGHRSVSWYQQTPGQGLQFLFEYFSETQRNKGNFPGRFSGRQFSNSRSEMNVSTLELGDSALYLCASSLSRPSGRMNTGELFFGEGSRLTVL.

The J gene is TRBJ2-1, the V gene TRBV4-2, with 9 bases identical to TRBD2. Trimming cost V 10 bases and J 12 bases; bases outside gene matches: 16. CDR1 and CDR2 (germline): LGHNA, YNFKEQ. The CDR3 covers 14 residues. The CDR3 DNA is TGTGCCACTCGACCGGGACTAGCTCTAGCTGGGCAGTTCTTC. Its protein product is CATRPGLALAGQFF.

This clonotype was observed once. The V call is TRBV3-1, the J call TRBJ1-2; D ambiguous. The CDR3 extends over 14 amino acids. Germline V gives CDR1 LGHDT, CDR2 YNNKEL (reference sequence). Trimming took 2 bases from V and 4 from J, leaving 11 bases between them. CDR3 loop: CASSQQDLPYGYTF. The CDR3 DNA follows: TGTGCCAGCAGCCAACAGGACCTCCCCTATGGCTACACCTTC.

This clonotype turned up a few times. This chain uses TRBV7-9 with TRBJ2-7; D is ambiguous. Between the trimmed V and J ends, which lost 5 bases and 5 bases, there was a span of 13 bases. The germline CDR1 and CDR2 sequences are SEHNR and FQNEAQ (reference sequence). The CDR3 has 13 amino acids. The CDR3 loop reads CASSPGGGHEQYF. The DNA of the CDR3 is TGTGCCAGCAGCCCGGGCGGTGGGCACGAGCAGTACTTC.

The gene calls are TRBV20-1 and TRBJ2-7, with 7 bases lining up with TRBD2. The CDR3 runs to 16 residues. J lost 4 bases, V lost 0 bases, and 12 bases had no gene match. Germline CDR1 and CDR2: DFQATT and SNEGSKA (reference sequence). The CDR3 reads CSARDRGGEGFYEQYF. The CDR3 DNA reads TGCAGTGCTAGAGATCGGGGAGGGGAGGGATTTTACGAGCAGTACTTC.

The rearrangement joins TRBV7-9 to TRBJ1-6, with D perhaps TRBD1 (5 bases). Germline loops: CDR1 SEHNR, CDR2 FQNEAQ (reference sequence). There are 14 residues in the CDR3. V was shortened by 1 base and J by 9 bases, with 10 bases between the two germline ends. CDR3 amino acids: CASSLERQSSPLHF. CDR3 coding DNA: TGTGCCAGCAGCTTAGAAAGACAGTCTTCACCCCTCCACTTT.

The chain links TRBV28 to TRBJ1-5; TRBD1 aligns across 8 bases. The trim removed 6 bases at V and 4 bases at J, leaving 8 bases unmatched. Germline V gene lookup returns CDR1 MDHEN and CDR2 SYDVKM. The length of the CDR3 is 15 residues. CDR3 residues: CASSETGDKNQPQHF. CDR3 in DNA: TGTGCCAGCAGCGAGACAGGGGATAAGAATCAGCCCCAGCATTTT.

Comment on this clonotype: A much larger clone lies a single base off, so this may be a read error. The chain joins TRBV20-1 to TRBJ1-2, with 10 bases matching TRBD1. The CDR3 is 14 amino acids. Germline-derived CDR1 and CDR2 are DFQATT and SNEGSKA (reference sequence). For the CDR3, the DNA is TGCAGTGGTAGAGAGGCCGGGACAGGGGCCGGCTGCACCTTC. Its translation: CSGREAGTGAGCTF.

This chain connects TRBV11-2 to TRBJ2-3, with TRBD2 identical over 13 bases. The J segment lost 0 bases and the V segment lost 5 bases, leaving 5 bases of the junction unmatched. CDR1 is SGHAT and CDR2 is FQNNGV in the germline V gene. CDR3 size: 17 residues. Here the CDR3 DNA reads TGTGCCAGCAGCACCTCGGGACTAGCGGGAAGCACAGATACGCAGTATTTT. Its protein product is CASSTSGLAGSTDTQYF.

The rearrangement links TRBV6-1 to TRBJ2-7; D gene uncertain. Trimming cost V 3 bases and J 7 bases, with 16 bases left between them. CDR1 is MNHNS and CDR2 is SASEGT in the germline V gene. The CDR3 totals 14 residues. CDR3 DNA sequence: TGTGCCAGCAGTGATTTTAACTCCTACAATGAGCAGTACTTC. Amino acid sequence: CASSDFNSYNEQYF.

As concerns this clonotype: This sequence may be a read error, since a much larger clone differs from it by one base. The chain recombines TRBV12-3 or TRBV12-4 with TRBJ1-2; D is uncertain. The CDR3 sequence is 12 residues long. Trimming removed 3 bases from V and 7 bases from J, with 9 bases in between. The CDR3 region is CASSFRHRGYTF. Here the CDR3 DNA reads TGTGCCAGCAGTTTTAGGCACCGTGGCTACACCTTC.

This chain uses TRBV6-1 with TRBJ2-1, with 7 bases fitting TRBD2. The CDR3 has 13 amino acids. Germline loops: CDR1 MNHNS, CDR2 SASEGT. The trim removed 4 bases at V and 6 bases at J, leaving 3 bases unmatched. The CDR3 bases are TGTGCCAGCAGTGGGACTAGACTCAATGAGCAGTTCTTC. It specifies CASSGTRLNEQFF.

This clonotype has a handful of counts. This sequence joins TRBV5-8 and TRBJ2-7; the D gene is possibly TRBD1 (6 bases). The CDR3 consists of 16 residues. CDR1 SGHTS and CDR2 YDEGEE come from the germline V gene. Trimming cost V 4 bases and J 2 bases, with 19 bases left between them. The DNA for the CDR3 is TGTGCCAGCAGCCGTATAGCCGACAGGCGCCCCTACGAGCAGTACTTC. This gives the protein CASSRIADRRPYEQYF.

This chain uses TRBV5-5 with TRBJ1-2, with 9 bases aligning to TRBD1. V lost 3 bases, J lost 4 bases, and 4 bases stayed unmatched. The CDR3 totals 14 residues. In germline, CDR1 is SGHKS, CDR2 YYEKEE (reference sequence). The CDR3 here is CASSWDRAAYGYTF. The CDR3 region has the DNA TGTGCCAGCAGCTGGGACAGGGCGGCCTATGGCTACACCTTC.

A single count supports this clonotype. The rearrangement joins TRBV6-1 to TRBJ2-1; perhaps TRBD2 as D (5 bases). V was trimmed by 2 bases and J by 2 bases, leaving 16 bases between them. This CDR3 spans 17 amino acids. Germline CDR1 and CDR2: MNHNS and SASEGT. Here the CDR3 reads CASSEKRGGGTYNEQFF. The CDR3 nucleotides are TGTGCCAGCAGTGAAAAGCGAGGAGGCGGTACCTACAATGAGCAGTTCTTC.

This chain connects TRBV11-2 to TRBJ2-1; maybe TRBD1 (6 bases). The length of the CDR3 is 16 residues. Per the germline V gene, CDR1 is SGHAT and CDR2 is FQNNGV. Trimming took off 4 bases at V and 8 bases at J, with 21 bases between the two ends. The CDR3, as DNA: TGTGCCAGCAGCTCCTGGCCCCGACAGGTTCAGCATGAGCAGTTCTTC. Protein: CASSSWPRQVQHEQFF. Using reference TRBV11-2 and TRBJ2-1 for the parts outside the CDR3, the full variable domain is EAGVAQSPRYKIIEKRQSVAFWCNPISGHATLYWYQQILGQGPKLLIQFQNNGVVDDSQLPKDRFSAERLKGVDSTLKIQPAKLEDSAVYLCASSSWPRQVQHEQFFGPGTRLTVL.

This clonotype has a handful of counts. The rearrangement links TRBV4-2 to TRBJ2-1; 9 nucleotides align to TRBD2. Judging by the DNA end, TRBJ2-7 fits better; the J call may be wrong. From germline, CDR1 is LGHNA and CDR2 YNFKEQ. The CDR3 has 16 residues. The CDR3 protein is CASSQETSGSYNEQYF. CDR3 bases: TGTGCCAGCAGCCAAGAGACTAGCGGTTCCTACAATGAGCAGTACTTC.

This CDR3 is CAISDSLGANEKLFF. For the CDR3, the DNA is TGTGCCATCAGTGATTCCCTGGGGGCTAATGAAAAACTGTTTTTT. The chain combines TRBV10-3 with TRBJ1-4; the D gene is possibly TRBD1 (5 bases). Germline V gene data show CDR1 as ENHRY and CDR2 as SYGVKD. The CDR3 is 15 residues long. V lost 3 bases, J lost 3 bases, and 11 bases lay in between.

This chain joins TRBV5-6 and TRBJ2-6; 8 bases are a match to TRBD1. V lost 0 bases to trimming and J lost 14 bases; unmatched junction nucleotides: 13. The CDR3 runs to 16 residues. From germline, CDR1 is SGHDT and CDR2 YYEEEE. CDR3 bases: TGTGCCAGCAGCTTGGCCGGTACCAGGGGGCGCAGGATCCTGACTTTC. This gives the protein CASSLAGTRGRRILTF.

The rearrangement uses TRBV2 and TRBJ2-7; tentatively, D is TRBD2 (5 bases). The length of the CDR3 is 14 residues. The germline gives CDR1 SNHLY, CDR2 FYNNEI. Trimming stripped 3 bases from V and 0 bases from J, with 9 bases between. In nucleotides, the CDR3 is TGTGCCAGCAGTGACCCCGGGGTCTCCTACGAGCAGTACTTC. Translating gives CASSDPGVSYEQYF.

This clonotype was picked up many times. The genes are TRBV7-2 and TRBJ2-1; TRBD2 matches 10 bases. The V and J ends lost 0 bases and 4 bases, in that order; junction bases with no gene match: 3. The length of the CDR3 is 16 residues. The germline V gene encodes CDR1 SGHTA and CDR2 FQGNSA. The chain's CDR3 is CASSLAGLAVYNEQFF. The CDR3 coding sequence is TGTGCCAGCAGCTTAGCCGGACTAGCGGTATACAATGAGCAGTTCTTC.

This chain uses TRBV3-1 with TRBJ1-1; D remains ambiguous. The CDR3 runs to 17 residues. Germline V gene lookup returns CDR1 LGHDT and CDR2 YNNKEL (reference sequence). The germline V and J ends were trimmed by 1 base and 0 bases, with 15 bases remaining between them. CDR3 sequence reads: CASSQVGESFMNTEAFF. CDR3 bases: TGTGCCAGCAGCCAAGTTGGGGAGTCGTTCATGAACACTGAAGCTTTCTTT.

The chain recombines TRBV25-1 with TRBJ1-2, with TRBD1 as a possible D gene (6 bases). Trimming removed 4 bases at V and 8 bases at J, with 20 bases between. This CDR3 is 15 amino acids long. Germline V gene data show CDR1 as MGHDK and CDR2 as SYGVNS. CDR3 amino acids: CASSGLRDTEGGYTF. Here the CDR3 DNA reads TGTGCCAGCAGTGGCCTCCGGGACACCGAGGGAGGCTACACCTTC.

This clonotype was found a few times. The chain joins TRBV9 to TRBJ1-2, with a tentative D call TRBD1 (6 bases). CDR3 length: 13 residues. With 4 bases removed from V and 3 bases from J, the gap between germline ends came to 10 bases. The germline V gene encodes CDR1 SGDLS and CDR2 YYNGEE. CDR3 sequence reads: CASSKDSHYGYTF. DNA for the CDR3: TGTGCCAGCAGCAAGGACAGTCACTATGGCTACACCTTC.

The table lists this clonotype with many counts. The chain couples TRBV9 to TRBJ2-1, with 7 bases lining up with TRBD2. Germline lookup yields CDR1 SGDLS and CDR2 YYNGEE. The V gene end was trimmed by 0 bases and the J gene end by 4 bases; junction bases not matched to a gene: 4. This CDR3 spans 15 amino acids. The CDR3 DNA follows: TGTGCCAGCAGCGTAGTTCCTAGCGGATACAATGAGCAGTTCTTC. Translating gives CASSVVPSGYNEQFF.

The CDR3 sequence is CSAPTKLFF. The DNA of the CDR3 is TGCAGTGCTCCGACCAAACTGTTTTTT. The chain couples TRBV20-1 to TRBJ1-4, with D hard to call. Germline CDR1 is DFQATT and CDR2 is SNEGSKA (reference sequence). V was trimmed by 5 bases and J by 11 bases, leaving 6 bases between them. The CDR3 is 9 amino acids.

This clonotype has a single count. This chain links TRBV7-6 with TRBJ2-1, with 12 bases aligning to TRBD2. The CDR3 runs 18 residues. Germline V gives CDR1 SGHVS, CDR2 FNYEAQ. V was clipped by 0 bases and J by 3 bases; unmatched bases: 6. CDR3 DNA sequence: TGTGCCAGCAGCTTAGCGCTGGGACTAGCGGGCCTCTACAATGAGCAGTTCTTC. Its translation: CASSLALGLAGLYNEQFF.

This clonotype was seen more than once but under ten times. Germline is not matched at one junction end, which may reflect a read error. For the CDR3, the DNA is TGCGCCATCAGTGAGTCAGGACTAGCGGGGATCCTCTACAATGAGCAGTTCTTC. Residues: CAISESGLAGILYNEQFF. The rearrangement uses TRBV10-3 and TRBJ2-1; 12 nucleotides agree with TRBD2. CDR3 length: 18 amino acids. CDR1 is ENHRY and CDR2 is SYGVKD in the germline V gene.

In this sample, this clonotype turned up many times. This chain joins TRBV12-3 or TRBV12-4 and TRBJ1-2; no clear D gene. This CDR3 spans 11 amino acids. Trimming cost V 4 bases and J 6 bases, with 6 bases left between them. The CDR3 region is CASSSLHGYTF. In DNA, the CDR3 is TGTGCCAGCAGTTCCCTCCATGGCTACACCTTC.

V is TRBV7-9 and J is TRBJ2-3; 11 bases align to TRBD2. Germline V lookup: CDR1 SEHNR, CDR2 FQNEAQ (reference sequence). The V and J ends lost 1 base and 0 bases, in that order; junction bases with no gene match: 12. The CDR3 is 20 amino acids. The CDR3 is CASSLGSDRGLAASTDTQYF. In nucleotides, the CDR3 is TGTGCCAGCAGCTTAGGTTCTGACAGGGGACTAGCGGCCAGCACAGATACGCAGTATTTT.

This clonotype was seen a handful of times. The chain has TRBV2 and TRBJ2-7; 12 bases are shared with TRBD2. Germline trimming cut 6 bases from V and 2 bases from J; bases unmatched to any gene: 5. The CDR3 covers 15 residues. Germline CDR1 is SNHLY and CDR2 is FYNNEI. The CDR3 nucleotides are TGTGCCAGCAGCAATGGACTAGCGGGGCCCTACGAGCAGTACTTC. It specifies CASSNGLAGPYEQYF.